This entry concerns a single TCR beta chain. This specimen belongs to a study of blood T cell repertoires in COVID-19. V lost 1 base and J lost 7, with 14 bases in between. CDR1 is SGHDT and CDR2 is YYEEEE in the germline V gene. This CDR3 has 15 amino acids. The repertoire was sequenced with immunoSEQ multiplex PCR; TCRdb's copy has only in-frame clones and lacks some. The sample holds about 280,000 clones, roughly 85% seen once. Input material: peripheral blood. This clonotype was sampled from a woman aged 70-85 years with acute or convalescent COVID-19. The chain is built from TRBV5-6 and TRBJ1-4; the D is unclear. The CDR3 loop reads CASSLRGLFGEKLFF. The CDR3 DNA is TGTGCCAGCAGCTTGCGGGGTCTCTTTGGTGAAAAACTGTTTTTT.